The 21 T cell receptor beta chains below come from one sample, sequenced in a study of glioma-infiltrating T cells after dendritic cell vaccination. Assay used: immunoSEQ multiplex PCR; TCRdb lists only in-frame clones, some missing. The sample records about 21,000 clones, 75% to 85% being singletons. The source was blood, collected before dendritic cell vaccination. These receptors all come from a human donor with glioblastoma.

The chain is built from TRBV19 and TRBJ2-3; 8 positions agree with TRBD1. CDR1 is LNHDA, CDR2 SQIVND, per germline (reference sequence). The CDR3 covers 17 residues. The junction had 11 bases not matched to a gene; V was cut back by 3 bases and J by 3 bases. CDR3 loop: CASSIRPDRVATDTQYF. DNA for the CDR3: TGTGCCAGTAGTATCCGCCCGGACAGGGTGGCGACAGATACGCAGTATTTT.

The chain joins TRBV5-4 to TRBJ2-2; 9 bases line up with TRBD2. The CDR3 consists of 15 residues. CDR1 and CDR2 (germline): SGHNT, YYREEE (reference sequence). V shed 6 bases, J shed 4 bases, and the junction held 7 bases outside the gene matches. The CDR3 coding sequence is TGTGCCAGCAACGACATAGCGGGAGTCACCGGGGAGCTGTTTTTT. Amino acids: CASNDIAGVTGELFF.

The genes are TRBV5-1 and TRBJ1-2; 7 nucleotides align to TRBD1. The CDR3 totals 15 residues. CDR1 and CDR2 from the germline V gene are SGHRS and YFSETQ. Trimming at V came to 4 bases and at J to 7 bases, leaving 13 bases not matched to a gene. CDR3 in amino acids: CASSGPPGQTRGYTF. In DNA form, the CDR3 reads TGCGCCAGCAGCGGACCTCCGGGACAGACCCGTGGCTACACCTTC.

In this sample, this clone turned up a few times. The rearrangement links TRBV7-2 to TRBJ2-7; TRBD2 matches at 7 bases. The CDR3 runs 15 residues. Per germline, CDR1 SGHTA and CDR2 FQGNSA. The J segment lost 2 bases and the V segment lost 6 bases, leaving 10 bases of the junction unmatched. The DNA for the CDR3 is TGTGCCAGCAGTTACGATCGGGGGGTAACCTACGAGCAGTACTTC. It specifies CASSYDRGVTYEQYF.

The rearrangement uses TRBV19 and TRBJ1-1; a possible D gene is TRBD1 (6 bases). The CDR3 extends over 14 amino acids. V lost 4 bases and J lost 7, with 16 bases in between. Germline loops: CDR1 LNHDA, CDR2 SQIVND (reference sequence). The CDR3 nucleotides read TGTGCCAGTAGTACGACAGGCAGCTCCCTTGAAGCTTTCTTT. Translating it yields CASSTTGSSLEAFF.

The chain links TRBV10-3 to TRBJ1-1, with TRBD1 as a possible D gene (6 bases). The CDR3 is made up of 14 amino acids. Germline-derived CDR1 and CDR2 are ENHRY and SYGVKD. V was shortened by 7 bases and J by 2 bases, with 14 bases between the two germline ends. CDR3 sequence (DNA): TGTGCCATCACCCATACAGGGATAAACACTGAAGCTTTCTTT. It codes for CAITHTGINTEAFF.

This clone came up a few times. V and J are TRBV5-8 and TRBJ2-4, with D possibly TRBD1 on 5 matching bases. Germline CDR1 and CDR2: SGHTS and YDEGEE. The V and J ends lost 0 bases and 7 bases respectively, with 11 bases between them. This CDR3 comprises 14 residues. CDR3 coding DNA: TGTGCCAGCAGCTTGGGGGCAGGGAAGAACATTCAGTACTTC. It translates to CASSLGAGKNIQYF.

This chain connects TRBV11-1 to TRBJ1-1; possible D gene TRBD1, 6 bases. Germline V lookup: CDR1 SGHAT, CDR2 FQDESV (reference sequence). The CDR3 is made up of 15 amino acids. V shed 4 bases and J shed 5 bases, with 17 bases lying between them. CDR3 DNA: TGTGCCAGCAGCTGGTGGTCAGGGGAGAGGACTGAAGCTTTCTTT. It yields the protein CASSWWSGERTEAFF.

The chain is built from TRBV29-1 and TRBJ2-7; 10 bases agree with TRBD1. Germline V gives CDR1 SQVTM, CDR2 ANQGSEA. The V gene end was trimmed by 3 bases and the J gene end by 5 bases; junction bases not matched to a gene: 4. This CDR3 contains 13 residues. The CDR3 bases are TGCAGCGTTGAGGGACAGGGGAGGAACGAGCAGTACTTC. Amino acids: CSVEGQGRNEQYF.

This clone has just a few counts. V usage is TRBV14 and J usage is TRBJ1-1; 7 bases match TRBD1. Germline assignment: CDR1 SGHDN and CDR2 FVKESK. V gave up 4 bases and J gave up 4 bases; unmatched junction bases: 15. This CDR3 spans 17 amino acids. In DNA, the CDR3 is TGTGCCAGCAGCCGGGGCAGGGGGATAGGTAGGAGCACTGAAGCTTTCTTT. Protein product: CASSRGRGIGRSTEAFF.

This clone is a singleton in its sample. This chain uses TRBV28 with TRBJ2-3; the match to TRBD2 covers 8 bases. The CDR3 consists of 19 residues. Germline V gives CDR1 MDHEN, CDR2 SYDVKM. The V gene end was trimmed by 6 bases and the J gene end by 2 bases; junction bases not matched to a gene: 19. CDR3 protein: CASSSVPGLGGMATDTQYF. The CDR3 DNA reads as TGTGCCAGCAGCTCCGTCCCGGGACTAGGGGGTATGGCCACAGATACGCAGTATTTT.

The V and J genes are TRBV25-1 and TRBJ1-1; possibly TRBD1 for D (5 bases). Trimming removed 1 base at V and 3 bases at J, with 12 bases between. This CDR3 has 15 residues. Germline V gives CDR1 MGHDK, CDR2 SYGVNS. Here the CDR3 reads CASSESGRVDTEAFF. Written as DNA, the CDR3 is TGTGCCAGCAGTGAATCGGGCAGGGTAGACACTGAAGCTTTCTTT.

The chain is built from TRBV14 and TRBJ2-3; maybe TRBD2 (6 bases). The CDR3 loop spans 18 amino acids. V was clipped by 1 base and J by 2 bases, with 19 bases between them. Germline values: CDR1 SGHDN, CDR2 FVKESK. The CDR3 region is CASSQGLMGAGITDTQYF. CDR3 in DNA: TGTGCCAGCAGCCAAGGGCTTATGGGAGCGGGCATCACAGATACGCAGTATTTT.

The V call is TRBV11-2, the J call TRBJ1-4; the D gene is possibly TRBD1 (6 bases). CDR3 length: 15 amino acids. Germline CDR1 is SGHAT and CDR2 is FQNNGV. V was cut by 0 bases and J by 3 bases, with 8 bases left in between. CDR3 nucleotide sequence: TGTGCCAGCAGCTTAGAACAGGGATCTAATGAAAAACTGTTTTTT. Translating gives CASSLEQGSNEKLFF.

V usage is TRBV23-1 and J usage is TRBJ2-2; D perhaps matches TRBD1 (6 bases). TRBV23-1 qualifies as an ORF whose function is uncertain. The CDR3 is 15 amino acids. Between the trimmed V and J ends, which lost 4 bases and 6 bases, there was a span of 15 bases. CDR3 residues: CASSPYHREAGELFF. The CDR3 DNA reads as TGCGCCAGCAGTCCTTATCACAGGGAAGCCGGGGAGCTGTTTTTT.

This CDR3 is CASSPGQGGYNEQFF. The CDR3 nucleotides are TGTGCCAGCAGCCCGGGACAAGGGGGATACAATGAGCAGTTCTTC. The rearrangement uses TRBV5-4 and TRBJ2-1; tentatively, D is TRBD1 (6 bases). V shed 4 bases and J shed 4 bases, with 15 bases lying between them. This CDR3 has 15 residues. Germline values: CDR1 SGHNT, CDR2 YYREEE (reference sequence).

The chain links TRBV6-6 to TRBJ2-5; 10 bases align to TRBD1. CDR3 length equals 14 residues. V shed 4 bases, J shed 4 bases, and the junction held 3 bases outside the gene matches. Germline assignment: CDR1 MNHNY and CDR2 SVGAGI (reference sequence). CDR3 protein: CASSWGQGRETQYF. In nucleotides, the CDR3 is TGTGCCAGCAGTTGGGGACAGGGGAGAGAGACCCAGTACTTC.

This clone was seen only a few times. The rearrangement joins TRBV7-2 to TRBJ1-1; D is unresolved. Germline CDR1 SGHTA, CDR2 FQGNSA. The CDR3 has 13 residues. The ends were cut back, 0 bases at V and 12 bases at J, with 14 bases in the middle. The CDR3 reads CASSLAPLLETFF. CDR3 nucleotide sequence: TGTGCCAGCAGCTTAGCGCCCTTACTGGAGACTTTCTTT.

V gene TRBV11-2 combines with J gene TRBJ2-5; TRBD1 is a possible D gene (6 bases). CDR3 size: 17 residues. CDR1 is SGHAT and CDR2 is FQNNGV in the germline V gene. Trimming left V 1 base short and J 4 bases short, with 19 bases between. In DNA form, the CDR3 reads TGTGCCAGCAGCTTAGGTTACAGGGCGGTTGGGTTAGAGACCCAGTACTTC. Translation gives CASSLGYRAVGLETQYF.

This chain connects TRBV7-9 to TRBJ1-1; no definite D call. This CDR3 has 13 residues. CDR1 SEHNR and CDR2 FQNEAQ come from the germline V gene (reference sequence). V lost 1 base to trimming and J lost 2 bases, with 5 bases between them. The CDR3 nucleotides read TGTGCCAGCAGCTTAGAAGCTAACACTGAAGCTTTCTTT. Amino acids: CASSLEANTEAFF.

This clone has just one count. The same CDR3 also results from other DNA sequences found in this sample. The chain joins TRBV14 to TRBJ2-3, with TRBD1 matching over 10 bases. The CDR3 consists of 15 residues. V shed 3 bases, J shed 2 bases, and the junction held 2 bases outside the gene matches. Looked up from germline, CDR1 is SGHDN and CDR2 is FVKESK. CDR3 sequence: CASSQGQGYTDTQYF. CDR3 sequence (DNA): TGTGCCAGCAGCCAGGGACAGGGGTACACAGATACGCAGTATTTT. Drawing the rest from reference TRBV14 and TRBJ2-3, the complete variable domain is EAGVTQFPSHSVIEKGQTVTLRCDPISGHDNLYWYRRVMGKEIKFLLHFVKESKQDESGMPNNRFLAERTGGTYSTLKVQPAELEDSGVYFCASSQGQGYTDTQYFGPGTRLTVL.